The 11 T cell receptor beta chains listed next were all sequenced from one sample in a study of CD8 T cells in ankylosing spondylitis. Overall study results and limits: A TCR beta motif made of roughly eight highly homologous variants seemed typical of ankylosing spondylitis blood.

TCRdb analysed the 5' RACE reads with MiXCR anew, one entry per CDR3 protein. The table records hundreds of thousands of distinct CDR3 sequences, 10% to 15% of them present only once. Their specific antigens are unknown. The sequenced material came from blood, either unsorted or a sorted T cell fraction (not recorded which). The receptors shown here come from a male donor with ankylosing spondylitis.

This rearrangement joins TRBV20-1 to TRBJ1-2; no clear D. With 3 bases removed from V and 6 bases from J, the gap between germline ends came to 17 bases. Germline CDR1 and CDR2: DFQATT and SNEGSKA (reference sequence). The CDR3 length is 14 residues. This chain's CDR3 is CSASRTSVWHGYTF. The CDR3 bases are TGCAGTGCTAGCAGGACGTCGGTTTGGCATGGCTACACCTTC.

As regards this clonotype: An end of the junction does not agree with germline; a read error may underlie this. This chain joins TRBV7-7 and TRBJ2-1; D remains ambiguous. Germline V CDR1 and CDR2: SSHAT, FNYEAQ (reference sequence). This CDR3 region has 13 residues. The CDR3 region has the DNA TGTGCTAGCAGCTTAACACTGATGAATGAGCAGTTCTTC. It specifies CASSLTLMNEQFF.

This clonotype showed up just a few times. This rearrangement joins TRBV5-1 to TRBJ1-6; 7 bases are a match to TRBD1. Unmatched junction bases numbered 5, after V lost 0 bases and J lost 8 bases. Germline values: CDR1 SGHRS, CDR2 YFSETQ. The CDR3 has 15 residues. The CDR3 loop is CASSLVQQGDSPLHF. CDR3 DNA: TGCGCCAGCAGCTTGGTCCAGCAGGGGGATTCACCCCTCCACTTT.

This clonotype has a handful of counts. V and J are TRBV5-1 and TRBJ2-5; D may be TRBD1 (6 bases). Trimming pared 6 bases from V and 4 bases from J, leaving 10 bases between. This CDR3 is 12 amino acids long. Per germline, CDR1 SGHRS and CDR2 YFSETQ. CDR3 bases: TGCGCCAGCACGGACAGTCGAGAGACCCAGTACTTC. This codes for CASTDSRETQYF.

This clonotype occurred a few times. This chain uses TRBV27 with TRBJ2-3, with 8 bases identical to TRBD1. J lost 0 bases, V lost 7 bases, and 12 bases had no gene match. This CDR3 is built from 17 residues. Germline-derived CDR1 and CDR2 are MNHEY and SMNVEV (reference sequence). CDR3 nucleotide sequence: TGTGCCAGCACTAACCATAGGACAGGGCCTAGCACAGATACGCAGTATTTT. This sequence encodes CASTNHRTGPSTDTQYF.

This clonotype was seen repeatedly, ten times or more. The chain has TRBV6-5 and TRBJ2-3, with 16 bases aligning to TRBD2. The CDR3 runs 19 residues. V shed 0 bases, J shed 3 bases, and the junction held 6 bases outside the gene matches. Germline values: CDR1 MNHEY, CDR2 SVGAGI. The CDR3 region has the DNA TGTGCCAGCAGTTACTCCGGGACTAGCGGGGGGGCGTCGACAGATACGCAGTATTTT. It translates to CASSYSGTSGGASTDTQYF.

The V gene is TRBV18, the J gene TRBJ1-1; 7 bases agree with TRBD1. The CDR3 sequence is 16 residues long. CDR1 is KGHSH, CDR2 LQKENI, per germline. Trimming took 6 bases from V and 0 from J; bases not matched to a gene: 10. Here the CDR3 DNA reads TGTGCCAGCTCCCCGCAGAGGACAGGCGTGAACACTGAAGCTTTCTTT. The encoded protein is CASSPQRTGVNTEAFF.

A few counts support this clonotype. The V call is TRBV20-1, the J call TRBJ2-1; possibly TRBD2 for D (7 bases). V lost 6 bases to trimming and J lost 3 bases, with 15 bases between them. This CDR3 contains 14 residues. CDR1 is DFQATT, CDR2 SNEGSKA, per germline (reference sequence). The CDR3 sequence: CSAAGGPIYNEQFF. Written as DNA, the CDR3 is TGCAGTGCCGCCGGGGGGCCCATCTACAATGAGCAGTTCTTC.

The chain uses TRBV20-1 and TRBJ1-1; perhaps TRBD1 as D (5 bases). V lost 0 bases to trimming and J lost 1 base, with 12 bases between them. Germline V lookup: CDR1 DFQATT, CDR2 SNEGSKA (reference sequence). This CDR3 has 15 residues. CDR3 sequence reads: CSARDVGRRNTEAFF. DNA of the CDR3: TGCAGTGCTAGAGATGTGGGACGGAGGAACACTGAAGCTTTCTTT.

This clonotype was seen ten or more times. The rearrangement links TRBV29-1 to TRBJ2-7; 7 nucleotides match TRBD1. With 7 bases clipped from V and 0 bases from J, the junction kept 6 bases outside the gene matches. The germline V gene has CDR1 SQVTM and CDR2 ANQGSEA. The CDR3 extends over 13 amino acids. Written as DNA, the CDR3 is TGCAGCGGAGTCCGGGACAGCTCCTACGAGCAGTACTTC. This gives the protein CSGVRDSSYEQYF.

As to this clonotype: The germline gene is not matched at one end of the junction; a read error may be the cause. The chain carries TRBV20-1 and TRBJ2-7, with TRBD2 identical over 9 bases. Germline loops: CDR1 DFQATT, CDR2 SNEGSKA (reference sequence). This CDR3 has 14 amino acids. In nucleotides, the CDR3 is TGCAGTGCTAGCGCGCTTAGCGGGAGCGGCGAGCAGCACTTC. Encoded protein: CSASALSGSGEQHF.